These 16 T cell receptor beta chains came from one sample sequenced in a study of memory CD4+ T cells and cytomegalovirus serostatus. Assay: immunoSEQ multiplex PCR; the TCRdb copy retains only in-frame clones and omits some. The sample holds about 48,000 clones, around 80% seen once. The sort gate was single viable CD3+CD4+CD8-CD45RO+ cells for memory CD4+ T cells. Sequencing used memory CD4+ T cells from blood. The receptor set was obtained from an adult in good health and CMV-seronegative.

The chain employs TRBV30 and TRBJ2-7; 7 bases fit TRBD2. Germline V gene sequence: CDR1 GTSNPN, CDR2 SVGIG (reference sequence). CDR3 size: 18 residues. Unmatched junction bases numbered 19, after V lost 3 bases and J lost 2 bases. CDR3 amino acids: CAWRRGRSSLADAYEQYF. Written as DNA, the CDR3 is TGTGCCTGGAGACGAGGACGGAGCTCCCTAGCGGATGCCTACGAGCAGTACTTC.

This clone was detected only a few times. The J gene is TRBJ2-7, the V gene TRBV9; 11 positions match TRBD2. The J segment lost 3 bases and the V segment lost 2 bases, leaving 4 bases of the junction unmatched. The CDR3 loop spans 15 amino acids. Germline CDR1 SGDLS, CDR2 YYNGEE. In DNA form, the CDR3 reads TGTGCCAGCAGCGTGGGACTAGCGGTTCTCTACGAGCAGTACTTC. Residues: CASSVGLAVLYEQYF.

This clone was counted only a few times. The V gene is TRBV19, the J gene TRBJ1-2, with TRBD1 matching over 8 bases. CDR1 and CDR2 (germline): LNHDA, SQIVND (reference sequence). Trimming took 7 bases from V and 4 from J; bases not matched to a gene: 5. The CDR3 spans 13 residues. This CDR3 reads CASTTGAGYGYTF. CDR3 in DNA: TGTGCCAGTACGACAGGGGCCGGCTATGGCTACACCTTC.

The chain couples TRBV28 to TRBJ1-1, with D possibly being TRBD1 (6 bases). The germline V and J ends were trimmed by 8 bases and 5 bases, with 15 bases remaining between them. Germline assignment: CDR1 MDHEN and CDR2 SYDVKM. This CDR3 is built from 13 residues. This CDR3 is CASLGGRETEAFF. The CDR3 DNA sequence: TGTGCCAGCCTCGGGGGGCGAGAGACTGAAGCTTTCTTT.

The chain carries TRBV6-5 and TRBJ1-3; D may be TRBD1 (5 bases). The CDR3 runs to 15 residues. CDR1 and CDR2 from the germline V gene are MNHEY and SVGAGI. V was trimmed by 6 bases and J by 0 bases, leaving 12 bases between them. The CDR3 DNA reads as TGTGCCAGCAGGGGACCAGGGATCTCTGGAAACACCATATATTTT. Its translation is CASRGPGISGNTIYF.

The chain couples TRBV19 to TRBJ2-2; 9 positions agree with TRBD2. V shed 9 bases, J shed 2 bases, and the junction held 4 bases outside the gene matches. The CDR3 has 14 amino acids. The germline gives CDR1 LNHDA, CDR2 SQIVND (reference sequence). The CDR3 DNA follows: TGTGCCAGCCGAGCGGGAGGAAACACCGGGGAGCTGTTTTTT. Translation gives CASRAGGNTGELFF.

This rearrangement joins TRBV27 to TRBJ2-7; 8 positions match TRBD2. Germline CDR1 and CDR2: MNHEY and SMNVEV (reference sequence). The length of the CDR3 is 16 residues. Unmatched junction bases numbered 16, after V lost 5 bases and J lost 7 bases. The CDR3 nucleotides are TGTGCCAGCAGTCCCCGCTCAAGCGGGAGAGCGGGAGAGCAGTACTTC. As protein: CASSPRSSGRAGEQYF.

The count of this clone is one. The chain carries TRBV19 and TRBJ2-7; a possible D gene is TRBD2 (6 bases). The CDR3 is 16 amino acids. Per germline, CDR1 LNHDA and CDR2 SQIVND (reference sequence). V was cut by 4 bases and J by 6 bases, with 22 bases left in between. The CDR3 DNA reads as TGTGCCAGTAGTAAGGGACTTTCATCTAATAAGGTCGAGCAGTACTTC. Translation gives CASSKGLSSNKVEQYF.

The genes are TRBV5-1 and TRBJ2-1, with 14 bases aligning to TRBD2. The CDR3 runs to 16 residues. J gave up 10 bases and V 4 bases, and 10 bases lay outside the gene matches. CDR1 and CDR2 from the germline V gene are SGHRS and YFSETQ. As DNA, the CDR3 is TGCGCCAGCAGCGCACCGGGACTAGCGGGAGTTGGGGAGCAGTTCTTC. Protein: CASSAPGLAGVGEQFF.

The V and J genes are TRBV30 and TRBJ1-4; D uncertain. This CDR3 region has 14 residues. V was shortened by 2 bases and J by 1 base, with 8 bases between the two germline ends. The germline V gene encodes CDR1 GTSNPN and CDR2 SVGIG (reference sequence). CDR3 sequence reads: CAWSRLGTNEKLFF. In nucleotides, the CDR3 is TGTGCCTGGAGTAGGTTAGGAACTAATGAAAAACTGTTTTTT.

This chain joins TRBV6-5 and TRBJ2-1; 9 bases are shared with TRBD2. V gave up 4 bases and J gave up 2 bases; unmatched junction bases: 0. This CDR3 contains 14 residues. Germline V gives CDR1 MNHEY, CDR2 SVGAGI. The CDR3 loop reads CASSLAGAYNEQFF. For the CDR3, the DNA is TGTGCCAGCAGTTTAGCGGGGGCCTACAATGAGCAGTTCTTC.

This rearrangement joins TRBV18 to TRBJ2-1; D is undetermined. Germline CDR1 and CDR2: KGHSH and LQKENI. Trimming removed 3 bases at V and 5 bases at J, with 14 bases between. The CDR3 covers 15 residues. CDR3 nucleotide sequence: TGTGCCAGCTCACCGAGACGAACAAGTGACAATGAGCAGTTCTTC. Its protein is CASSPRRTSDNEQFF.

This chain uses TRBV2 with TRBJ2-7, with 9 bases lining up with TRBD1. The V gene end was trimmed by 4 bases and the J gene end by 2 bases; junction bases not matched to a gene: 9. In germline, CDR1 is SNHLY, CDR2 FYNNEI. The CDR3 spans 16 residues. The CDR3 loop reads CASSGGGTGRPYEQYF. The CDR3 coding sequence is TGTGCCAGCAGTGGGGGGGGGACAGGGCGTCCCTACGAGCAGTACTTC.

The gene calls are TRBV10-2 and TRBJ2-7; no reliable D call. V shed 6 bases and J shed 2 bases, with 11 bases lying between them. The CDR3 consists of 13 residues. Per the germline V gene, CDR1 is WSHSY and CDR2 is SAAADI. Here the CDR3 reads CASRDQNPYEQYF. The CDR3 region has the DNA TGCGCCAGCAGAGACCAAAATCCCTACGAGCAGTACTTC.

This CDR3 is CASSGYTEAFF. The DNA for the CDR3 is TGTGCCAGCAGTGGCTACACTGAAGCTTTCTTT. V usage is TRBV6-1 and J usage is TRBJ1-1; D unresolved. The CDR3 runs to 11 residues. CDR1 MNHNS and CDR2 SASEGT come from the germline V gene. V was clipped by 4 bases and J by 3 bases, with 3 bases between them.

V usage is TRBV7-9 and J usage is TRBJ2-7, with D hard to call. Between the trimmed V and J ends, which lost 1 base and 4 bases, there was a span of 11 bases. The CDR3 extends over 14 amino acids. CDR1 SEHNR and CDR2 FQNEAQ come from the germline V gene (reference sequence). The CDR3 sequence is CASSLGVAAYEQYF. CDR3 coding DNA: TGTGCCAGCAGCTTAGGCGTGGCAGCATACGAGCAGTACTTC.